This TCR beta chain comes out of a study of T cell clonality in common variable immunodeficiency. Overall study results and limits: Shared TCRbeta clones were fewer between CVID subjects than controls. Fewer deletions and N-nucleotide insertions were reportedly seen in common variable immunodeficiency TCR beta sequences. What drives increased CVID clonality needs T cell subpopulation sequencing.

About this clone itself: Its specificity is not known. The read ends 3 residues early relative to the CDR3; the germline J gene fills the gap.

TCRdb's copy holds only in-frame clones and misses some; the assay was immunoSEQ multiplex PCR. There are about 20,000 clones in the sample, none observed a single time. Donors gave roughly 5 to 8 ml heparinized peripheral whole blood. Trimming cost V 5 bases and J 5 bases, with 15 bases left between them. Germline-derived CDR1 and CDR2 are SEHNR and FQNEAQ (reference sequence). The CDR3 length is 14 residues. The rearrangement uses TRBV7-9 and TRBJ1-2, with a tentative D call TRBD1 (5 bases). Sequencing was carried out using peripheral blood mononuclear cells. The TCR was taken from a human donor with common variable immunodeficiency. The CDR3 is CASSRGAEVYGYTF. The sequenced part of the CDR3 DNA is TGTGCCAGCAGCCGAGGGGCGGAGGTTTATGGC.